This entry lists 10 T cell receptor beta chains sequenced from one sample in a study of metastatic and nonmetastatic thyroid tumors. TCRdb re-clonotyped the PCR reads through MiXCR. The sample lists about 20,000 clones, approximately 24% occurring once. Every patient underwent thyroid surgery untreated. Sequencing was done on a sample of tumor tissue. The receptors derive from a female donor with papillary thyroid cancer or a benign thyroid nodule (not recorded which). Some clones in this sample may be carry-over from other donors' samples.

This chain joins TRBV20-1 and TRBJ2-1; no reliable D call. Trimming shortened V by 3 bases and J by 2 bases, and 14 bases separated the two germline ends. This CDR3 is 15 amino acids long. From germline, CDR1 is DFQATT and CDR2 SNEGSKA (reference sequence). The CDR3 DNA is TGCAGTGCTAGGTCTATAGGTATCACCTACAATGAGCAGTTCTTC. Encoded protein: CSARSIGITYNEQFF.

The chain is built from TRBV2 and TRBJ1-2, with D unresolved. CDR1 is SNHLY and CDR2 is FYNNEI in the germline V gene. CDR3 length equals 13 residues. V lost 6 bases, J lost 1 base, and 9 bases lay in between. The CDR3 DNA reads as TGTGCCAGCAGCCCGTACGGTAACTATGGCTACACCTTC. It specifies CASSPYGNYGYTF.

This CDR3 is CAWGPRGGYHVRVQPQHF. CDR3 coding DNA: TGTGCCTGGGGTCCGAGGGGGGGGTACCATGTACGAGTACAGCCCCAGCATTTT. J is TRBJ1-5 and V is TRBV30; a possible D gene is TRBD1 (6 bases). This CDR3 comprises 18 residues. V was pared by 5 bases and J by 7 bases, with 30 bases between. CDR1 and CDR2 from the germline V gene are GTSNPN and SVGIG (reference sequence).

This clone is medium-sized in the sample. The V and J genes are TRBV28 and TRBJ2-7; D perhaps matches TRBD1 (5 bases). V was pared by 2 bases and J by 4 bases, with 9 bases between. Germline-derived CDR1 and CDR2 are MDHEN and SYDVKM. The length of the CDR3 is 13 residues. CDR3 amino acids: CASSLRRVYEQYF. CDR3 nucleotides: TGTGCCAGCAGTTTACGCAGGGTGTACGAGCAGTACTTC.

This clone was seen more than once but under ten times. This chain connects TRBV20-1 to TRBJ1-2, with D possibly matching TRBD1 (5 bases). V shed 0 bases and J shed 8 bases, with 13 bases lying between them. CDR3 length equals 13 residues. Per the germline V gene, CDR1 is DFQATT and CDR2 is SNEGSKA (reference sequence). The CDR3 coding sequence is TGCAGTGCTAGAGATTCGGAGGGACGGGGCTACACCTTC. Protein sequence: CSARDSEGRGYTF.

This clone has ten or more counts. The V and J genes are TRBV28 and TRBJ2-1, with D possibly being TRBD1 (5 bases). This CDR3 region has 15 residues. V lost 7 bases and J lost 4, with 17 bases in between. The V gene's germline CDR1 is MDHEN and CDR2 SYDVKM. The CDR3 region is CASNVRAAGYNEQFF. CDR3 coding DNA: TGTGCCAGCAATGTACGAGCCGCAGGGTACAATGAGCAGTTCTTC.

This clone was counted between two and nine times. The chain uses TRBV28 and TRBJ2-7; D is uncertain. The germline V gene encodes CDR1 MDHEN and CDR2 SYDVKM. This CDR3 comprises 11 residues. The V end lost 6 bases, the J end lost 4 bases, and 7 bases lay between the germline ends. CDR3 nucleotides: TGTGCCAGCAGCTACAAGTACGAGCAGTACTTC. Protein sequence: CASSYKYEQYF.

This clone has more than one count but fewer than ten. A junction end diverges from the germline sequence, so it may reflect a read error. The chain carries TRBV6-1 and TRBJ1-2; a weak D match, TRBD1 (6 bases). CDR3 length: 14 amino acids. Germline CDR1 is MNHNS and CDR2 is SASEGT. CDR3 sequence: CASSHGGRNYGYTF. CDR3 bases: TGTGCCAGCAGCCACGGGGGGCGCAACTATGGGTACACCTTC.

CDR3 loop: CSAPRGTGDLWSTGELFF. CDR3 in DNA: TGCAGTGCTCCACGCGGGACAGGGGATTTATGGAGCACCGGGGAGCTGTTTTTT. The chain uses TRBV20-1 and TRBJ2-2; 10 bases map to TRBD1. The CDR3 runs 18 residues. Trimming took 5 bases from V and 4 from J; bases not matched to a gene: 16. Germline V CDR1 and CDR2: DFQATT, SNEGSKA (reference sequence).

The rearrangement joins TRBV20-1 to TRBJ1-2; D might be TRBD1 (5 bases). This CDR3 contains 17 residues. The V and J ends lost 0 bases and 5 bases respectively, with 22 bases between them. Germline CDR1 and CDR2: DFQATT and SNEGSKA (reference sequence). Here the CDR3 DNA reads TGCAGTGCTAGAGATCCGCCTAGGCAGGGCAAGAGGTATGGCTACACCTTC. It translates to CSARDPPRQGKRYGYTF.